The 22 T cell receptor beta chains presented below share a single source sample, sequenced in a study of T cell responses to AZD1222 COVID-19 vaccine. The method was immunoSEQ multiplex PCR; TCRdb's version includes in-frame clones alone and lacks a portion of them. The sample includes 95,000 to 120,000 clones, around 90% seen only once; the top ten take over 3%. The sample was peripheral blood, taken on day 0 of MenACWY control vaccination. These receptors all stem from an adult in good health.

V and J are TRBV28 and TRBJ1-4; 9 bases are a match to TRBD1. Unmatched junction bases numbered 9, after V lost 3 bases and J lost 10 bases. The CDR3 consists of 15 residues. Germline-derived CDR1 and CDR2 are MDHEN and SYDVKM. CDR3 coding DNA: TGTGCCAGCAGTTTGACGGGACAGGGTTTACCAAAACTGTTTTTT. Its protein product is CASSLTGQGLPKLFF.

Here the CDR3 reads CASSYRTGNEQYF. CDR3 DNA: TGTGCCAGCAGTTACCGGACAGGCAACGAGCAGTACTTC. The rearrangement uses TRBV6-5 and TRBJ2-7; 7 positions agree with TRBD1. Germline assignment: CDR1 MNHEY and CDR2 SVGAGI. The CDR3 consists of 13 residues. Trimming took 2 bases from V and 5 from J; bases not matched to a gene: 3.

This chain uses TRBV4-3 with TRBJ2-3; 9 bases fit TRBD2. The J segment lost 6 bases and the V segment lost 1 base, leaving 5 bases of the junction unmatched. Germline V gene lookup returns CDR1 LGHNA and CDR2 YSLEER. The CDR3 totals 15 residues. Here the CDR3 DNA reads TGCGCCAGCAGCCAAGGGCGGGGGGGCCTGGATACGCAGTATTTT. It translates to CASSQGRGGLDTQYF.

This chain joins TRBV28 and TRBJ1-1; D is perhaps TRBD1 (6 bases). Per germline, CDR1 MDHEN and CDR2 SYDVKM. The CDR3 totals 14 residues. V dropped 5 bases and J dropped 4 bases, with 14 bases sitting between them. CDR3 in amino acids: CASSLQGWGTEAFF. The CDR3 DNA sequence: TGTGCCAGCAGTCTACAGGGCTGGGGCACTGAAGCTTTCTTT. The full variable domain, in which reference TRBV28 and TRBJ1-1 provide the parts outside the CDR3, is DVKVTQSSRYLVKRTGEKVFLECVQDMDHENMFWYRQDPGLGLRLIYFSYDVKMKEKGDIPEGYSVSREKKERFSLILESASTNQTSMYLCASSLQGWGTEAFFGQGTRLTVV.

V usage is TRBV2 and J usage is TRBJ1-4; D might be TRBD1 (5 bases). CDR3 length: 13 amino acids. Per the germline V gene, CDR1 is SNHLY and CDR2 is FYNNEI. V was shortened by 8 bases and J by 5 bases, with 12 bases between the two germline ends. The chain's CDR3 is CASGSRQNEKLFF. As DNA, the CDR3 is TGTGCCAGCGGGTCTCGACAGAATGAAAAACTGTTTTTT. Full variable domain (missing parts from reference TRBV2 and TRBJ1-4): EPEVTQTPSHQVTQMGQEVILRCVPISNHLYFYWYRQILGQKVEFLVSFYNNEISEKSEIFDDQFSVERPDGSNFTLKIRSTKLEDSAMYFCASGSRQNEKLFFGSGTQLSVL.

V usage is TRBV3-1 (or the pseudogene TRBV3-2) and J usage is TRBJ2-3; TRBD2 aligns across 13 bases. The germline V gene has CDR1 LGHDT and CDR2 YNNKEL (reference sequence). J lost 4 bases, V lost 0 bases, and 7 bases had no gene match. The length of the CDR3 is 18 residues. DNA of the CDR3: TGTGCCAGCAGCCAAGAGGGCGGACTAGCGGGGGTAGCAGATACGCAGTATTTT. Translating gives CASSQEGGLAGVADTQYF.

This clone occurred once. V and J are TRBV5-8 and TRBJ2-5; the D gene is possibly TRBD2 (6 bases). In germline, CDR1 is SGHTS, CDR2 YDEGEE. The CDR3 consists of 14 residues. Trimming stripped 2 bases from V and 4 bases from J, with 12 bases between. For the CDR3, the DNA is TGTGCCAGCAGCTTAACTAGCTGGAGAGAGACCCAGTACTTC. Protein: CASSLTSWRETQYF.

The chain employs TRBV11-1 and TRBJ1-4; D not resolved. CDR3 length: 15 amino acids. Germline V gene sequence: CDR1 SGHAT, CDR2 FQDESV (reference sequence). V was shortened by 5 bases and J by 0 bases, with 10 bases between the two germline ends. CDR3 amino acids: CASSPEPATNEKLFF. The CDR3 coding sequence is TGTGCCAGCAGCCCTGAACCCGCAACTAATGAAAAACTGTTTTTT.

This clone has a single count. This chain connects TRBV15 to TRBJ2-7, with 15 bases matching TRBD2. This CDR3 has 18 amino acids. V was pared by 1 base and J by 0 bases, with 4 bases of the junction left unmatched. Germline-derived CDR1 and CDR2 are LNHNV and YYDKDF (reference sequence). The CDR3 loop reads CATSRGGTSGGSSYEQYF. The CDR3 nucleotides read TGTGCCACCAGCAGAGGTGGGACTAGCGGGGGGAGCTCCTACGAGCAGTACTTC.

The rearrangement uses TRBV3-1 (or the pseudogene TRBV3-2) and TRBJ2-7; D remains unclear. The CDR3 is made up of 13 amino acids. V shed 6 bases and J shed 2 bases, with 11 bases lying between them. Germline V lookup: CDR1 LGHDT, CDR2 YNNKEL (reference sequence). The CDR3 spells CASRNDYTYEQYF. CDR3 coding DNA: TGTGCCAGCAGAAACGATTACACCTACGAGCAGTACTTC.

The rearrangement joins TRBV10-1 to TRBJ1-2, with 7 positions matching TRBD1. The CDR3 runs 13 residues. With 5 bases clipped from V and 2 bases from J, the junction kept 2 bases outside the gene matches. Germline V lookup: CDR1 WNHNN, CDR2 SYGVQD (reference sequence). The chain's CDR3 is CASSLGQNYGYTF. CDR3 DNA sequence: TGCGCCAGCAGTTTGGGACAGAACTATGGCTACACCTTC.

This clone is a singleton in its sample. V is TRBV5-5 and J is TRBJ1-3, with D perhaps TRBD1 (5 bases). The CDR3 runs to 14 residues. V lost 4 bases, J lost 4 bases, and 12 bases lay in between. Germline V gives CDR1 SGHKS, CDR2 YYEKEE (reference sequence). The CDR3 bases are TGTGCCAGCAGCGACCTGAGGGGAGGAAACACCATATATTTT. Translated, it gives CASSDLRGGNTIYF.

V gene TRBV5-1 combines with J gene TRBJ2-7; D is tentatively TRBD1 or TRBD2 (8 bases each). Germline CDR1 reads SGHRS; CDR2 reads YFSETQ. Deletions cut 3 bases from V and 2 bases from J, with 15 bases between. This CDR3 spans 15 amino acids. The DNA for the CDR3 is TGCGCCAGCAGCTCGGGGGGGACAGGAGCCTACGAGCAGTACTTC. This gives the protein CASSSGGTGAYEQYF.

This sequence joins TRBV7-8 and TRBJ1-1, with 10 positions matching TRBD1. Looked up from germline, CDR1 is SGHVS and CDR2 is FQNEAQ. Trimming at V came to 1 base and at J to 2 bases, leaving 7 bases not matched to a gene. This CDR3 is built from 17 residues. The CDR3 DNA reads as TGTGCCAGCAGCTTAGACGGACAGGGGGAGGGAAACACTGAAGCTTTCTTT. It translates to CASSLDGQGEGNTEAFF.

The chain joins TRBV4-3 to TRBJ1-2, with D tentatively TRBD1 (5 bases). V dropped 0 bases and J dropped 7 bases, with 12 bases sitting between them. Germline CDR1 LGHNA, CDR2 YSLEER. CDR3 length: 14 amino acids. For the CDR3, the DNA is TGCGCCAGCAGCCAAGATGCGGGGGATGCTGGCTACACCTTC. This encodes CASSQDAGDAGYTF.

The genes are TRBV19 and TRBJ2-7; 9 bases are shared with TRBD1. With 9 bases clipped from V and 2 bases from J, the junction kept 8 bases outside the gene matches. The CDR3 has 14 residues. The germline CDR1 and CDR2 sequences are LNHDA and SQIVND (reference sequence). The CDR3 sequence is CASTRRTGAYEQYF. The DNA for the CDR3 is TGTGCCAGCACTAGAAGGACAGGGGCCTACGAGCAGTACTTC.

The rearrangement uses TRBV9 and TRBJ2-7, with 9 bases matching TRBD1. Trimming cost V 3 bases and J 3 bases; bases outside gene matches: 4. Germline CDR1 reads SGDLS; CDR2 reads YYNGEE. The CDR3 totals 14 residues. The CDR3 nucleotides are TGTGCCAGCAGCGCCGGGACAGGGTTCTACGAGCAGTACTTC. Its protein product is CASSAGTGFYEQYF.

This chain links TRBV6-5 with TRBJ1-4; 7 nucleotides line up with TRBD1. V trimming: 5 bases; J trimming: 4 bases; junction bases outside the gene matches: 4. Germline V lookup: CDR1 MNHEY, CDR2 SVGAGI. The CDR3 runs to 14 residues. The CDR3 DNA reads TGTGCCAGCAGTAAACAGGGGCGTAATGAAAAACTGTTTTTT. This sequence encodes CASSKQGRNEKLFF.

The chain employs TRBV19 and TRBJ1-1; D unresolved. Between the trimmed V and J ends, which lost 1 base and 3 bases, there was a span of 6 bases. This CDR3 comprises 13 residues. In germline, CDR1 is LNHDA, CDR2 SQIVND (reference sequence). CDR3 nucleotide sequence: TGTGCCAGTAGTATAGGGGGAGACACTGAAGCTTTCTTT. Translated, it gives CASSIGGDTEAFF. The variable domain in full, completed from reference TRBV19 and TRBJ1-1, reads DGGITQSPKYLFRKEGQNVTLSCEQNLNHDAMYWYRQDPGQGLRLIYYSQIVNDFQKGDIAEGYSVSREKKESFPLTVTSAQKNPTAFYLCASSIGGDTEAFFGQGTRLTVV.

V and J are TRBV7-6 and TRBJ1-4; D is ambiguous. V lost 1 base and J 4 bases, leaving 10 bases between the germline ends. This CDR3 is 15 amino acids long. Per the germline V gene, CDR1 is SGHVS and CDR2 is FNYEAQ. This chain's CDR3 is CASSLGSGINEKLFF. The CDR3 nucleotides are TGTGCCAGCAGCTTAGGGTCCGGGATTAATGAAAAACTGTTTTTT.

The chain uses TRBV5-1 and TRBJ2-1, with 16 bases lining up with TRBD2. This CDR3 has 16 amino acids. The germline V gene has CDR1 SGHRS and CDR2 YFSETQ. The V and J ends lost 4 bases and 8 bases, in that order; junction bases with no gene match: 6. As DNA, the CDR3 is TGCGCCAGCAGCCTGGGGACTAGCGGGGGGGCGGATGAGCAGTTCTTC. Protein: CASSLGTSGGADEQFF. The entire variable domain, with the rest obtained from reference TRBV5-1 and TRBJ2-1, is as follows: KAGVTQTPRYLIKTRGQQVTLSCSPISGHRSVSWYQQTPGQGLQFLFEYFSETQRNKGNFPGRFSGRQFSNSRSEMNVSTLELGDSALYLCASSLGTSGGADEQFFGPGTRLTVL.

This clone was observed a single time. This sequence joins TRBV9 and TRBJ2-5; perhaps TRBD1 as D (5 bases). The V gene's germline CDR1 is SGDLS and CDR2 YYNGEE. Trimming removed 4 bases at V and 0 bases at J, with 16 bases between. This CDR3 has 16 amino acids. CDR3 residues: CASSPVGEGDQETQYF. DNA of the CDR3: TGTGCCAGCAGCCCCGTAGGGGAAGGGGACCAAGAGACCCAGTACTTC.